A selection of T cell receptor beta chains follows, all from one sample in a study of lymphopenia after photon versus proton radiotherapy. Method: immunoSEQ multiplex PCR; TCRdb's copy keeps in-frame clones and lacks some. The data contain roughly 150,000 clones, roughly nine tenths of them singletons. The sequenced sample was peripheral blood, obtained from a patient treated with photon-based radiotherapy. The source is a man in his fifties or sixties with gastric cancer. CDR3s include the opening cysteine and the closing phenylalanine or tryptophan. Each record gives: D gene, J gene, clone size, V gene, CDR3 protein, CDR3 DNA. The D gene is left open where the match is weak. Clone size is given for some rows only: seen once, a few or many times, or a class if the clone is expanded.

d_call: -
j_call: TRBJ2-1
clone_size: -
v_call: TRBV18
cdr3_aa: CASSPRDTRGVHNEQFF
cdr3_nt: TGTGCCAGCTCACCACGGGACACAAGAGGGGTGCACAATGAGCAGTTCTTC

d_call: -
j_call: TRBJ2-3
clone_size: -
v_call: TRBV11-2
cdr3_aa: CASSLDPGLSTDTQYF
cdr3_nt: TGTGCCAGCAGCTTAGATCCCGGCTTAAGCACAGATACGCAGTATTTT

d_call: -
j_call: TRBJ1-5
clone_size: once
v_call: TRBV18
cdr3_aa: CASSPSQEQPQHF
cdr3_nt: TGTGCCAGCTCACCATCTCAGGAACAGCCCCAGCATTTT

d_call: TRBD2
j_call: TRBJ2-7
clone_size: -
v_call: TRBV2
cdr3_aa: CASSGTSGSTYEQYF
cdr3_nt: TGTGCCAGCAGTGGGACTAGCGGGAGTACGTACGAGCAGTACTTC

d_call: TRBD2
j_call: TRBJ2-7
clone_size: -
v_call: TRBV4-1
cdr3_aa: CASSHMLGLAGSYEQYF
cdr3_nt: TGCGCCAGCAGCCACATGCTGGGACTAGCGGGCTCCTACGAGCAGTACTTC

d_call: -
j_call: TRBJ2-3
clone_size: once
v_call: TRBV11-2
cdr3_aa: CASSLVWASTDTQYF
cdr3_nt: TGTGCCAGCAGCTTAGTGTGGGCTAGCACAGATACGCAGTATTTT

d_call: -
j_call: TRBJ1-1
clone_size: -
v_call: TRBV7-2
cdr3_aa: CASSFRGSGFTEAFF
cdr3_nt: TGTGCCAGCAGCTTCCGAGGATCAGGCTTCACTGAAGCTTTCTTT

d_call: TRBD2
j_call: TRBJ2-5
clone_size: once
v_call: TRBV5-4
cdr3_aa: CASSRTGTRQETQYF
cdr3_nt: TGTGCCAGCAGCCGAACCGGGACTAGACAAGAGACCCAGTACTTC

d_call: TRBD2
j_call: TRBJ2-2
clone_size: -
v_call: TRBV30
cdr3_aa: CAWRELAGGTGELFF
cdr3_nt: TGTGCCTGGAGGGAACTAGCGGGAGGGACCGGGGAGCTGTTTTTT

d_call: -
j_call: TRBJ2-5
clone_size: -
v_call: TRBV18
cdr3_aa: CASSPPGVGETQYF
cdr3_nt: TGTGCCAGCTCACCCCCCGGGGTTGGGGAGACCCAGTACTTC

d_call: -
j_call: TRBJ1-1
clone_size: -
v_call: TRBV4-1
cdr3_aa: CASSQVVGNTEAFF
cdr3_nt: TGCGCCAGCAGCCAAGTTGTGGGGAACACTGAAGCTTTCTTT

d_call: TRBD2
j_call: TRBJ2-1
clone_size: -
v_call: TRBV6-5
cdr3_aa: CASSPAGDGPQFF
cdr3_nt: TGTGCCAGCAGTCCCGCGGGGGACGGACCGCAGTTCTTC

d_call: TRBD2
j_call: TRBJ2-5
clone_size: -
v_call: TRBV9
cdr3_aa: CASSVAPQTSGETQYF
cdr3_nt: TGTGCCAGCAGCGTAGCCCCACAGACTAGCGGAGAGACCCAGTACTTC

d_call: -
j_call: TRBJ2-7
clone_size: -
v_call: TRBV5-1
cdr3_aa: CASSLVGFDYEQYF
cdr3_nt: TGCGCCAGCAGCTTGGTGGGGTTTGACTACGAGCAGTACTTC

d_call: TRBD2
j_call: TRBJ2-1
clone_size: -
v_call: TRBV19
cdr3_aa: CASSQGLALNEQFF
cdr3_nt: TGTGCCAGTAGTCAGGGACTAGCGCTCAATGAGCAGTTCTTC

d_call: -
j_call: TRBJ2-1
clone_size: -
v_call: TRBV25-1
cdr3_aa: CASSPQGGVHNEQFF
cdr3_nt: TGTGCCAGCAGTCCCCAGGGGGGGGTCCACAATGAGCAGTTCTTC

d_call: -
j_call: TRBJ2-5
clone_size: -
v_call: TRBV6-5
cdr3_aa: CASSYSKSGHMHF
cdr3_nt: TGTGCCAGCAGTTACTCGAAATCGGGCCATATGCACTTC

d_call: -
j_call: TRBJ2-6
clone_size: -
v_call: TRBV5-1
cdr3_aa: CASSFRGREANVLTF
cdr3_nt: TGCGCCAGCAGCTTTCGGGGGCGAGAGGCCAACGTCCTGACTTTC

d_call: -
j_call: TRBJ1-2
clone_size: -
v_call: TRBV21-1
cdr3_aa: CATRPGLNYGYTF
cdr3_nt: TGTGCCACTCGGCCGGGGTTGAACTATGGCTACACCTTC

d_call: TRBD2
j_call: TRBJ2-1
clone_size: -
v_call: TRBV4-1
cdr3_aa: CASSPGLAGGREFNEQFF
cdr3_nt: TGCGCCAGCAGCCCGGGACTAGCGGGAGGGCGGGAATTCAATGAGCAGTTCTTC

d_call: -
j_call: TRBJ1-1
clone_size: -
v_call: TRBV13
cdr3_aa: CASSSGLGVGEAFF
cdr3_nt: TGTGCCAGCAGCTCCGGGTTGGGGGTTGGCGAAGCTTTCTTT

d_call: -
j_call: TRBJ2-1
clone_size: -
v_call: TRBV5-1
cdr3_aa: CASSPVSGTGRNEQFF
cdr3_nt: TGCGCCAGCAGCCCCGTTAGCGGGACAGGAAGGAATGAGCAGTTCTTC

d_call: TRBD2
j_call: TRBJ2-1
clone_size: -
v_call: TRBV9
cdr3_aa: CASSSRWLAGGGGEQFF
cdr3_nt: TGTGCCAGCAGCTCCAGGTGGCTAGCGGGAGGAGGGGGTGAGCAGTTCTTC

d_call: -
j_call: TRBJ1-2
clone_size: -
v_call: TRBV28
cdr3_aa: CASTATLGYGYTF
cdr3_nt: TGTGCCAGCACAGCAACCCTCGGGTATGGCTACACCTTC

d_call: -
j_call: TRBJ1-3
clone_size: -
v_call: TRBV21-1
cdr3_aa: CASSNRSGDSSGNTIYF
cdr3_nt: TGTGCCAGCAGCAATAGGTCCGGGGACAGCTCTGGAAACACCATATATTTT

d_call: TRBD2
j_call: TRBJ2-2
clone_size: -
v_call: TRBV5-1
cdr3_aa: CASSPLAGGPGGELFF
cdr3_nt: TGCGCCAGCAGCCCCCTAGCGGGAGGGCCCGGCGGGGAGCTGTTTTTT

d_call: -
j_call: TRBJ2-2
clone_size: once
v_call: TRBV7-6
cdr3_aa: CASSLEGGLINTGELFF
cdr3_nt: TGTGCCAGCAGCTTAGAGGGTGGGCTAATTAACACCGGGGAGCTGTTTTTT

d_call: TRBD2
j_call: TRBJ2-3
clone_size: few
v_call: TRBV10-1
cdr3_aa: CASSESTSGVTDTQYF
cdr3_nt: TGCGCCAGCAGTGAGTCGACTAGCGGGGTCACAGATACGCAGTATTTT

d_call: -
j_call: TRBJ2-2
clone_size: -
v_call: TRBV19
cdr3_aa: CATHRGQTNTGELFF
cdr3_nt: TGTGCCACCCATCGAGGACAGACGAACACCGGGGAGCTGTTTTTT

d_call: -
j_call: TRBJ2-7
clone_size: -
v_call: TRBV21-1
cdr3_aa: CASKHRDRVSYEQYF
cdr3_nt: TGTGCCAGCAAACACCGGGACAGGGTCTCCTACGAGCAGTACTTC

d_call: TRBD1
j_call: TRBJ2-7
clone_size: -
v_call: TRBV6-1
cdr3_aa: CASSAWGQGTYEQYF
cdr3_nt: TGTGCCAGCAGTGCGTGGGGACAGGGAACGTACGAGCAGTACTTC

d_call: -
j_call: TRBJ2-7
clone_size: -
v_call: TRBV29-1
cdr3_aa: CSVEGRDEQYF
cdr3_nt: TGCAGCGTTGAAGGGAGGGACGAGCAGTACTTC

d_call: TRBD1
j_call: TRBJ2-4
clone_size: -
v_call: TRBV5-4
cdr3_aa: CASSVSGGRNIQYF
cdr3_nt: TGTGCCAGCAGCGTCTCAGGGGGCAGAAACATTCAGTACTTC

d_call: -
j_call: TRBJ1-1
clone_size: -
v_call: TRBV30
cdr3_aa: CASRRGGKRPEAFF
cdr3_nt: TGTGCCTCGAGGCGGGGGGGAAAGAGACCTGAAGCTTTCTTT

d_call: -
j_call: TRBJ1-5
clone_size: many
v_call: TRBV28
cdr3_aa: CASSRGNQPQHF
cdr3_nt: TGTGCCAGCAGTAGGGGCAATCAGCCCCAGCATTTT

d_call: -
j_call: TRBJ2-1
clone_size: -
v_call: TRBV6-1
cdr3_aa: CASIKVGENEQFF
cdr3_nt: TGTGCCAGCATCAAAGTGGGGGAGAATGAGCAGTTCTTC